Listed here is a single T cell receptor beta chain. This CDR3 is 13 amino acids long. Per the germline V gene, CDR1 is SGHNT and CDR2 is YYREEE (reference sequence). The ends lost 3 bases at V and 1 base at J; junction bases unmatched: 1. The data stem from a study of T cells in tuberculosis. This table comes from immunoSEQ multiplex PCR, and its TCRdb copy is limited to in-frame clones, with some not included. Counted here are tens of thousands of clones, about 93% occurring once; the ten biggest clones make up 5.5% to 8%. The rearrangement uses TRBV5-4 and TRBJ2-7; 7 bases fit TRBD1. This clonotype was obtained from a donor aged 10-29 years with latent tuberculosis or without tuberculosis infection. Sequencing used PBMCs. The CDR3 region is CASSSTGSYEQYF. In nucleotides, the CDR3 is TGTGCCAGCAGCTCGACAGGGTCCTACGAGCAGTACTTC.